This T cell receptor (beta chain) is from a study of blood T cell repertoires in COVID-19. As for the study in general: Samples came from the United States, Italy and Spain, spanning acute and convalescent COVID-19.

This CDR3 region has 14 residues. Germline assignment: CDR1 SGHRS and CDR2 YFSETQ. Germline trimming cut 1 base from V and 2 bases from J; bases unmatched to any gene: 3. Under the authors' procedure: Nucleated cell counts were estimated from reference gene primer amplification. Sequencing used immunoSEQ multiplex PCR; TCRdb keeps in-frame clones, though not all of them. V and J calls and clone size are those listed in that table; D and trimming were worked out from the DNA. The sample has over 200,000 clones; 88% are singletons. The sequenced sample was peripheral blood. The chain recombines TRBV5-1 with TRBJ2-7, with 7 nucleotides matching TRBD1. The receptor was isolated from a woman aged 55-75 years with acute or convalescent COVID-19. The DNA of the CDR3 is TGCGCCAGCAGCTTGACAGGGGCGGCCTACGAGCAGTACTTC. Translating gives CASSLTGAAYEQYF.